This TCR beta chain was found in a study of blood T cell repertoires in COVID-19. Study information: Samples representing acute and convalescent COVID-19 were sourced from the United States, Italy and Spain.

Germline assignment: CDR1 SGHNT and CDR2 YYREEE (reference sequence). The CDR3 has 17 amino acids. Trimming took 0 bases from V and 6 from J; bases not matched to a gene: 10. Generated by immunoSEQ multiplex PCR, the TCRdb table keeps only in-frame clones and is missing some. The repertoire holds tens of thousands of clones, with around 80% as singletons. The chain is built from TRBV5-4 and TRBJ2-7, with TRBD2 identical over 12 bases. The sequenced sample consisted of peripheral blood. This clonotype originated in a man aged 65-85 years with acute or convalescent COVID-19. Written as DNA, the CDR3 is TGTGCCAGCAGCTTGGAGGCGCTAGCGGGAGGGCCATCCGAGCAGTACTTC. This encodes CASSLEALAGGPSEQYF.